The rows below give T cell receptor beta chains drawn from one sample of a study of persistence of HIV-infected CD4 T cells. Assay: immunoSEQ multiplex PCR; the TCRdb copy retains only in-frame clones and omits some. Of 10,000 to 15,000 clones in the sample, around 68% were seen once. No antigen has been assigned to these receptors. This material consisted of CD4+ T cells sorted from PBMCs after approximately 19-hour stimulation, taken from a patient who received antiretroviral therapy. The receptors were sampled from an adult man with HIV who was CMV-seropositive. Each CDR3 is given with its conserved first and last residue. The order of the fields is CDR3 length, J gene, V gene, D gene, CDR3 protein. D genes are given only for firm matches.

CDR3 length: 16
J gene: TRBJ2-7
V gene: TRBV6-1
D gene: TRBD2
CDR3 protein: CASSEPGGQHPYEQYF

CDR3 length: 14
J gene: TRBJ2-2
V gene: TRBV4-2
D gene: -
CDR3 protein: CASSPARGVGELFF

CDR3 length: 13
J gene: TRBJ1-1
V gene: TRBV18
D gene: -
CDR3 protein: CASSRTVNTEAFF

CDR3 length: 16
J gene: TRBJ2-7
V gene: TRBV2
D gene: -
CDR3 protein: CASTSAGLGGVYEQYF

CDR3 length: 18
J gene: TRBJ2-2
V gene: TRBV5-1
D gene: TRBD1
CDR3 protein: CASSLGRQGEKNPGELFF

CDR3 length: 15
J gene: TRBJ2-3
V gene: TRBV4-1
D gene: -
CDR3 protein: CASSQGGAGRDTQYF

CDR3 length: 12
J gene: TRBJ2-3
V gene: TRBV29-1
D gene: -
CDR3 protein: CSGGVVTDTQYF

CDR3 length: 14
J gene: TRBJ2-5
V gene: TRBV2
D gene: -
CDR3 protein: CASSPRTDQETQYF

CDR3 length: 15
J gene: TRBJ1-6
V gene: TRBV5-1
D gene: -
CDR3 protein: CASSPGDTGNSPLHF

CDR3 length: 18
J gene: TRBJ2-3
V gene: TRBV3-1/TRBV3-2
D gene: -
CDR3 protein: CASSLPRGGGSSTDTQYF

CDR3 length: 13
J gene: TRBJ2-7
V gene: TRBV7-2
D gene: -
CDR3 protein: CASSAGGGYEQYF

CDR3 length: 12
J gene: TRBJ1-5
V gene: TRBV19
D gene: -
CDR3 protein: CALGQYDQPQHF

CDR3 length: 16
J gene: TRBJ2-4
V gene: TRBV28
D gene: TRBD2
CDR3 protein: CASSLRGGLAKNIQYF

CDR3 length: 15
J gene: TRBJ2-7
V gene: TRBV7-9
D gene: TRBD1
CDR3 protein: CASSREPGQTYEQYF

CDR3 length: 18
J gene: TRBJ2-3
V gene: TRBV12-2
D gene: -
CDR3 protein: CASRQTGDCRGRTDTQYF

CDR3 length: 15
J gene: TRBJ2-7
V gene: TRBV3-1/TRBV3-2
D gene: TRBD2
CDR3 protein: CASSQVAGGPYEQYF

CDR3 length: 15
J gene: TRBJ2-1
V gene: TRBV18
D gene: -
CDR3 protein: CASSPLSGSYNEQFF

CDR3 length: 14
J gene: TRBJ1-5
V gene: TRBV5-1
D gene: -
CDR3 protein: CASSPTGGNQPQHF

CDR3 length: 14
J gene: TRBJ1-5
V gene: TRBV29-1
D gene: -
CDR3 protein: CSVATELRGQPQHF

CDR3 length: 15
J gene: TRBJ2-5
V gene: TRBV19
D gene: -
CDR3 protein: CASSMGVAPAETQYF